The entry that follows covers one T cell receptor beta chain sequence. Its antigen remains unidentified. An end of the junction does not agree with germline; a read error may underlie this. This specimen belongs to a study of siplizumab effects on memory and regulatory T cells. General study results and limits: Proliferating siplizumab-culture Tregs lacked confirmation of suppressive function. Memory T cells appeared less diverse than naive cells, which seemed to contribute substantially to alloresponse.

TCR templates numbering 80,000 to 100,000 were assayed per sample. TCRdb's table, derived via immunoSEQ multiplex PCR, lists solely in-frame clones and lacks some. This sample has about 100,000 clones, with about 95% found just once. The CDR3 is 13 residues long. The germline CDR1 and CDR2 sequences are SGHAT and FQNNGV. Material for sequencing was non-Treg CD4+ T cells sorted from blood. This TCR was sampled from a human donor in good health. The chain uses TRBV11-2 and TRBJ2-5, with D tentatively TRBD1 (6 bases). DNA of the CDR3: TGTGCCAGCAGAACAGGGTCCCAAGGGACCCAGTACTTC. It is translated as CASRTGSQGTQYF.